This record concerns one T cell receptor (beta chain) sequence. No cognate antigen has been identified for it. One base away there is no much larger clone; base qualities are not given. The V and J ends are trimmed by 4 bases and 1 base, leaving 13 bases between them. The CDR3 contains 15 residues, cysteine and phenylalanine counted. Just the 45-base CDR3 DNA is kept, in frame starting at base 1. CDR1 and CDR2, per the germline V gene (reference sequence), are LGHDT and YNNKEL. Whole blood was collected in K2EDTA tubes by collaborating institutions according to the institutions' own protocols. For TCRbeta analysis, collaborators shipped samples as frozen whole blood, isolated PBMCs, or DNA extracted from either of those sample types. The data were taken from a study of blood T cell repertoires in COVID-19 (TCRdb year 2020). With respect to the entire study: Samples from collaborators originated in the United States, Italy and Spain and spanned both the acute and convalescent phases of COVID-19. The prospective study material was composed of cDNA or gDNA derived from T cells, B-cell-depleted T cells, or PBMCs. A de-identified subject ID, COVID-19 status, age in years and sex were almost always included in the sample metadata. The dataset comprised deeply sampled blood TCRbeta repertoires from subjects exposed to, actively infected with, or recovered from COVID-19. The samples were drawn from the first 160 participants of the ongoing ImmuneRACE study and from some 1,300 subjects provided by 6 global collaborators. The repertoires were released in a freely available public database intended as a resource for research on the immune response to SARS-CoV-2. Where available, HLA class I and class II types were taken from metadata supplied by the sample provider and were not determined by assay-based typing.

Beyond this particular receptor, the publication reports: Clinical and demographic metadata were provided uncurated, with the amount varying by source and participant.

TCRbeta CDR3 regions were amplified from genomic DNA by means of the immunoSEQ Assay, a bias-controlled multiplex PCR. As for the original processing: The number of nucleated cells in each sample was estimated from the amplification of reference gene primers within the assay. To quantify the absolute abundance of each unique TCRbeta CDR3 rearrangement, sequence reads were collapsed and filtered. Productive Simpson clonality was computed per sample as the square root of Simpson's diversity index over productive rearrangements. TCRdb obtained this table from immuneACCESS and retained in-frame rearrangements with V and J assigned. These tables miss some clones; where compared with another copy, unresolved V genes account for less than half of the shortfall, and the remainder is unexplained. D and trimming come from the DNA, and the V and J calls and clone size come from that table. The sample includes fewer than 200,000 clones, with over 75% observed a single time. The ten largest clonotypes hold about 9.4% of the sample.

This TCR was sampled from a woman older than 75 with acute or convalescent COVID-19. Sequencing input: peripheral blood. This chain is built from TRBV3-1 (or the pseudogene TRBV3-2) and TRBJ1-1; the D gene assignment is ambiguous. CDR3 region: CASSPRQQANTEAFF. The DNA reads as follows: TGTGCCAGCAGCCCGCGGCAGCAAGCGAACACTGAAGCTTTCTTT.